The 10 T cell receptor beta chains below come from one sample, sequenced in a study of early stage breast cancer tumors. Assay used: immunoSEQ multiplex PCR; TCRdb lists only in-frame clones, some missing. The sample holds 25,000 to 35,000 clones; 80% are singletons and the top ten take roughly an eighth. Sequenced material: blood. Source of these receptors: a person between 60 and 69 years old with breast cancer.

V and J are TRBV19 and TRBJ1-5, with D tentatively TRBD1 (5 bases). This CDR3 is 18 amino acids long. CDR1 and CDR2 (germline): LNHDA, SQIVND (reference sequence). V lost 2 bases, J lost 0 bases, and 17 bases lay in between. The DNA of the CDR3 is TGTGCCAGTAGTATACCAGGAGGGACGGGTAATAGCAATCAGCCCCAGCATTTT. It codes for CASSIPGGTGNSNQPQHF.

The rearrangement links TRBV28 to TRBJ1-5; D possibly corresponds to TRBD1 (5 bases). V gave up 5 bases and J gave up 0 bases, with 17 bases separating them. This CDR3 contains 17 residues. Germline lookup yields CDR1 MDHEN and CDR2 SYDVKM. The CDR3 sequence is CASSPMEGGTSNQPQHF. In DNA form, the CDR3 reads TGTGCCAGCAGTCCCATGGAGGGAGGGACTAGCAATCAGCCCCAGCATTTT.

This clone is termed medium-sized. The rearrangement joins TRBV19 to TRBJ1-1, with 8 nucleotides matching TRBD1. From germline, CDR1 is LNHDA and CDR2 SQIVND (reference sequence). J gave up 4 bases and V 3 bases, and 10 bases lay outside the gene matches. The CDR3 runs to 16 residues. The CDR3 region is CASSMASDRVGTEAFF. In nucleotides, the CDR3 is TGTGCCAGTAGTATGGCCTCGGACAGGGTGGGCACTGAAGCTTTCTTT.

The rearrangement uses TRBV5-4 and TRBJ2-3; TRBD2 matches at 9 bases. CDR1 is SGHNT and CDR2 is YYREEE in the germline V gene (reference sequence). The CDR3 is 14 residues long. The CDR3 here is CATKAGGATDTQYF. In DNA, the CDR3 is TGTGCTACAAAGGCGGGGGGGGCCACAGATACGCAGTATTTT. Drawing the rest from reference TRBV5-4 and TRBJ2-3, the complete variable domain is ETGVTQSPTHLIKTRGQQVTLRCSSQSGHNTVSWYQQALGQGPQFIFQYYREEENGRGNFPPRFSGLQFPNYSSELNVNALELDDSALYLCATKAGGATDTQYFGPGTRLTVL.

The V and J genes are TRBV11-2 and TRBJ1-1, with 8 bases that match TRBD1. The V gene's germline CDR1 is SGHAT and CDR2 FQNNGV. The CDR3 is 14 residues long. J was trimmed by 4 bases and V by 3 bases; bases with no gene match: 4. In DNA, the CDR3 is TGTGCCAGCAGCTTGCAGGACAGGGTCACTGAAGCTTTCTTT. Translating gives CASSLQDRVTEAFF.

The chain links TRBV10-3 to TRBJ2-7; 11 bases match TRBD1. The V and J ends lost 6 bases and 0 bases, in that order; junction bases with no gene match: 4. Germline V CDR1 and CDR2: ENHRY, SYGVKD. The CDR3 spans 15 residues. CDR3 region: CAIRSGTGGSYEQYF. The CDR3 bases are TGTGCCATCAGATCCGGGACAGGGGGCTCCTACGAGCAGTACTTC.

This clone was seen only a few times. The chain uses TRBV9 and TRBJ2-3; 10 bases map to TRBD2. This CDR3 spans 14 amino acids. The germline V gene encodes CDR1 SGDLS and CDR2 YYNGEE. Germline trimming cut 2 bases from V and 5 bases from J; bases unmatched to any gene: 2. The CDR3 is CASSVSGREDTQYF. In DNA, the CDR3 is TGTGCCAGCAGCGTCAGCGGGAGGGAAGATACGCAGTATTTT. Supplemented by reference TRBV9 and TRBJ2-3, the full variable domain reads DSGVTQTPKHLITATGQRVTLRCSPRSGDLSVYWYQQSLDQGLQFLIQYYNGEERAKGNILERFSAQQFPDLHSELNLSSLELGDSALYFCASSVSGREDTQYFGPGTRLTVL.

The gene calls are TRBV9 and TRBJ2-1; 7 bases agree with TRBD1. The CDR3 has 15 amino acids. J was trimmed by 9 bases and V by 0 bases; bases with no gene match: 9. Germline assignment: CDR1 SGDLS and CDR2 YYNGEE. The CDR3 sequence is CASSVEIGGGGEQFF. The CDR3 DNA reads TGTGCCAGCAGCGTAGAGATAGGGGGCGGAGGTGAGCAGTTCTTC.

This sequence joins TRBV4-1 and TRBJ2-7; 10 nucleotides match TRBD1. J lost 3 bases, V lost 0 bases, and 2 bases had no gene match. Germline lookup yields CDR1 MGHRA and CDR2 YSYEKL. The CDR3 consists of 15 residues. CDR3 bases: TGCGCCAGCAGCCAAGACGGGACAGGGGTCTACGAGCAGTACTTC. The encoded protein is CASSQDGTGVYEQYF.

The chain uses TRBV19 and TRBJ1-1; TRBD1 might be the D (6 bases). Germline V gives CDR1 LNHDA, CDR2 SQIVND (reference sequence). The CDR3 extends over 14 amino acids. V was pared by 5 bases and J by 0 bases, with 10 bases between. CDR3 sequence: CASSPDRMNTEAFF. The CDR3 DNA is TGTGCCAGTAGTCCAGACAGGATGAACACTGAAGCTTTCTTT.